These T cell receptor beta chains were read from a single sample in a study of TIL therapy for anti-PD-1-resistant metastatic lung cancer. Libraries were prepared by immunoSEQ multiplex PCR; TCRdb keeps only in-frame clonotypes and omits some of them. Here the sample spans 57,000 or so clones, around 87% being singletons. Sequenced material: blood, taken at baseline. The receptors stem from a person between 25 and 80 years old with non-small cell lung cancer. Both conserved end residues are part of each CDR3. The D gene is left open where the match is weak. The listing skips clone size in some rows; elsewhere it reads once, few, many or a size class.

TRBV5-6	NA	TRBJ1-3	NA	TGTGCCAGCAGCTTGGGAGAGGGAAGGGGAAACACCATATATTTT	CASSLGEGRGNTIYF
TRBV11-3	TRBD2	TRBJ2-1	NA	TGTGCCAGCAGCTTAGATTCTAGCGGGGGATACAATGAGCAGTTCTTC	CASSLDSSGGYNEQFF
TRBV3-1/TRBV3-2	NA	TRBJ1-2	NA	TGTGCCAGCAGCCAACTTCCCGGGACGGCGGGCGTCTATGGCTACACCTTC	CASSQLPGTAGVYGYTF
TRBV3-1/TRBV3-2	NA	TRBJ2-3	NA	TGTGCCAGCAGCCAAGGAGTGAGAACAGATACGCAGTATTTT	CASSQGVRTDTQYF
TRBV7-9	NA	TRBJ2-7	NA	TGTGCCAGCAGCTCCGTGGACGAGCAGTACTTC	CASSSVDEQYF
TRBV9	TRBD1	TRBJ1-2	once	TGTGCCAGCAGCACCCGGGACAGGGGCGGGTATGGCTACACCTTC	CASSTRDRGGYGYTF
TRBV6-5	NA	TRBJ1-1	NA	TGTGCCAGCAGTCCTCCCGGAGGTTATTCCGGAGCTTTCTTT	CASSPPGGYSGAFF
TRBV27	NA	TRBJ1-6	NA	TGTGCCAGCAGTTCAGGGTGGGAGTATAATTCACCCCTCCACTTT	CASSSGWEYNSPLHF
TRBV27	TRBD1	TRBJ2-7	few	TGTGCCAGCAGTCTCGGACAGGGTAGGAGCGAGCAGTACTTC	CASSLGQGRSEQYF
TRBV12-3/TRBV12-4	TRBD1	TRBJ2-3	NA	TGTGCCAGCAGCTTGGGACAGGGAGATACGCAGTATTTT	CASSLGQGDTQYF
TRBV30	TRBD1	TRBJ2-3	NA	TGTGCCTGCCTCGGCGTCGGACAGGGCACAGATACGCAGTATTTT	CACLGVGQGTDTQYF
TRBV6-4	TRBD2	TRBJ2-3	NA	TGTGCCAGCAGTGTGGTAGCGGGAGGGCTGGATACGCAGTATTTT	CASSVVAGGLDTQYF
TRBV6-5	NA	TRBJ2-2	once	TGTGCCAGCAGTTACGGGAGATCCACCGGGGAGCTGTTTTTT	CASSYGRSTGELFF
TRBV30	NA	TRBJ2-1	NA	TGTGCCTGGAGGGGGTTGGGGAACAATGAGCAGTTCTTC	CAWRGLGNNEQFF
TRBV5-1	NA	TRBJ2-7	NA	TGCGCCAGCAGCTTGGAACAGGGGGGGATCCACGAGCAGTACTTC	CASSLEQGGIHEQYF
TRBV11-2	NA	TRBJ1-2	NA	TGTGCCAGCAGCTTAGAAAACAGCCACTATGGCTACACCTTC	CASSLENSHYGYTF
TRBV3-1/TRBV3-2	NA	TRBJ1-4	few	TGTGCCAGCAGCCACGGGGGGACATTCACTAATGAAAAACTGTTTTTT	CASSHGGTFTNEKLFF
TRBV7-3	NA	TRBJ1-1	once	TGTGCCAGCAGCTTAGGAGGAGGGAACACTGAAGCTTTCTTT	CASSLGGGNTEAFF
TRBV5-6	TRBD1	TRBJ1-3	NA	TGTGCCAGCAGTTCCCGCGACAGGGGAGGAAACACCATATATTTT	CASSSRDRGGNTIYF
TRBV7-3	TRBD1	TRBJ2-3	NA	TGTGCCAGCAGCTTGGACAGGGGCCGCACAGATACGCAGTATTTT	CASSLDRGRTDTQYF
TRBV4-1	NA	TRBJ1-3	NA	TGCGCCAGCAGCCCCCGCCTGGGGGGAAACACCATATATTTT	CASSPRLGGNTIYF
TRBV6-1	NA	TRBJ2-5	NA	TGTGCCAGCAGTGAATTGCCGGCGACCCAGTACTTC	CASSELPATQYF
TRBV5-1	NA	TRBJ1-1	NA	TGCGCCAGCGCTATCGGGGGTTCAAATGAAGCTTTCTTT	CASAIGGSNEAFF
TRBV28	TRBD1	TRBJ1-2	NA	TGTGCCAGCAGAACTCAGGGGGGACAGGGGGCAGGTGGCTACACCTTC	CASRTQGGQGAGGYTF
TRBV2	TRBD2	TRBJ2-1	NA	TGTGCCAGCACCCGGGAGGATAGCGGGAGTGTCTATGAGCAGTTCTTC	CASTREDSGSVYEQFF
TRBV3-1/TRBV3-2	NA	TRBJ2-3	NA	TGTGCCACCTTTATCCCCCCAGATACGCAGTATTTT	CATFIPPDTQYF
TRBV28	NA	TRBJ2-3	once	TGTGCCAGCAGTTTAATAAGCGTAACAGATACGCAGTATTTT	CASSLISVTDTQYF
TRBV7-2	NA	TRBJ2-7	NA	TGTGCCAGCAGCTTAACGGGCCTCTCCTACGAGCAGTACTTC	CASSLTGLSYEQYF
TRBV10-3	NA	TRBJ2-7	NA	TGTGCCATCAGTGATAACTACGAGCAGTACTTC	CAISDNYEQYF
TRBV3-1/TRBV3-2	NA	TRBJ1-2	NA	TGTGCCAGCAGCCACCCCACTTGGGGGGCTAACTATGGCTACACCTTC	CASSHPTWGANYGYTF
TRBV30	NA	TRBJ1-5	NA	TGTGCCTGGAGTAGTCAGGGGATCGATGACGGGAAGCCCCAGCATTTT	CAWSSQGIDDGKPQHF
TRBV7-9	NA	TRBJ1-2	once	TGTGCCAGCAGCTTGCCAGGGAATGGTGGCTACACCTTC	CASSLPGNGGYTF
TRBV7-3	NA	TRBJ2-2	NA	TGTGCCAGCAGCTCCCCGGAGGGGGGAGGTACCGGGGAGCTGTTTTTT	CASSSPEGGGTGELFF
TRBV4-1	NA	TRBJ2-7	NA	TGCGCCAGCAGCCGGGAACAGACCTACGAGCAGTACTTC	CASSREQTYEQYF
TRBV27	TRBD1	TRBJ1-4	NA	TGTGCCAGCGCATCACTGGACAGGGAGTTCGAAAAACTGTTTTTT	CASASLDREFEKLFF
TRBV5-3	TRBD2	TRBJ2-1	once	TGTGCCAGAAGCTCTGTAGCGGCGGGAGGCAATGAGCAGTTCTTC	CARSSVAAGGNEQFF
TRBV2	NA	TRBJ1-1	NA	TGTGCCAGCAACGCAGACAGATACACTGAAGCTTTCTTT	CASNADRYTEAFF
TRBV4-1	NA	TRBJ2-2	NA	TGCGCCACCAAACAGGGTTTGTACACCGGGGAGCTGTTTTTT	CATKQGLYTGELFF
TRBV7-9	TRBD2	TRBJ2-1	NA	TGTGCCAGCAGCTTCGGACTAGCGGGAGGCAGGGAGCAGTTCTTC	CASSFGLAGGREQFF
TRBV4-1	NA	TRBJ2-5	NA	TGCGCCAGCAGCCCCCCCAATCTTCAAGAGACCCAGTACTTC	CASSPPNLQETQYF
TRBV5-6	NA	TRBJ2-5	once	TGTGCCAGCAGCTTACAAGAGACCCAGTACTTC	CASSLQETQYF
TRBV19	NA	TRBJ2-3	NA	TGTGCCACCGACCCGGGCAGTTCTAGCACAGATACGCAGTATTTT	CATDPGSSSTDTQYF
TRBV27	NA	TRBJ2-1	NA	TGTGCCAGCAGTCCCCTGGGACCCAACAATGAGCAGTTCTTC	CASSPLGPNNEQFF
TRBV27	TRBD1	TRBJ1-3	NA	TGTGCCAGCAGTGGACGACATCCAGGGGGAGGAAGCACCATATATTTT	CASSGRHPGGGSTIYF
TRBV4-1	NA	TRBJ2-4	NA	TGCGCCAGCAGCCAAGACCGAGAACTAGCCAAAAACATTCAGTACTTC	CASSQDRELAKNIQYF
TRBV30	TRBD1	TRBJ2-3	NA	TGTGCCTGGAGTGGACAGGGTGGCACAGATACGCAGTATTTT	CAWSGQGGTDTQYF
TRBV12-5	TRBD1	TRBJ2-1	NA	TGTGCTAGTGGTCCAAAACCGGGACAGGGGGTACCTCACTACAATGAGCAGTTCTTC	CASGPKPGQGVPHYNEQFF
TRBV2	TRBD2	TRBJ2-3	once	TGTGCCATCTCGGGGGGGCCAGATACGCAGTATTTT	CAISGGPDTQYF
TRBV5-6	NA	TRBJ2-7	NA	TGTGCCAGCAGCTTATTTAGTCACGGTAAGGGCTACGAGCAGTACTTC	CASSLFSHGKGYEQYF
TRBV6-6	NA	TRBJ1-4	NA	TGTGCCAGCAGTGACGGGGGAAGAACTAATGAAAAACTGTTTTTT	CASSDGGRTNEKLFF
TRBV4-1	NA	TRBJ2-1	NA	TGCGCCAGCAGCCAAGTAATAGGGGATGAGCAGTTCTTC	CASSQVIGDEQFF
TRBV4-2	NA	TRBJ1-2	NA	TGTGCCAGCAGCCAAGATCTTTCGGCTAACTATGGCTACACCTTC	CASSQDLSANYGYTF
TRBV7-8	NA	TRBJ1-1	NA	TGTGCCAGCAGCGTAGGGGTGGGCGAAGCTTTCTTT	CASSVGVGEAFF
TRBV24-1	NA	TRBJ1-1	NA	TGTGCCACCAGGGGGAGGTCGAGCACTGAAGCTTTCTTT	CATRGRSSTEAFF
TRBV5-1	TRBD1	TRBJ1-1	NA	TGCGCCAGCAGCTCCAGGGGGAAGCCTGAAGCTTTCTTT	CASSSRGKPEAFF
TRBV3-1/TRBV3-2	TRBD2	TRBJ2-5	NA	TGTGCCAGCAGCCAAGAGCTTAGCGGGAGGGCCGGCGAGACCCAGTACTTC	CASSQELSGRAGETQYF
TRBV11-2	TRBD1	TRBJ2-7	NA	TGTGCCAGCAGCTTGACAGGGATCTACGAGCAGTACTTC	CASSLTGIYEQYF
TRBV28	NA	TRBJ2-2	NA	TGTGCCAGCAGTTTTCGGGCGGCGAACACCGGGGAGCTGTTTTTT	CASSFRAANTGELFF